These 32 T cell receptor beta chains share one sample of origin, sequenced in a study of post-analysis software for immune sequencing data. The library was made from cDNA and included unique molecular identifiers. From the PCR reads, TCRdb called clonotypes with MiXCR, one entry per CDR3 protein. Here the sample spans roughly 150,000 distinct CDR3 sequences, around 36% being singletons. Sequencing used blood, obtained after autologous hematopoietic stem cell transplantation. The source of these receptors is a girl aged 5 to 17 with multiple sclerosis.

This clonotype was seen more than once but under ten times. The genes are TRBV12-3 or TRBV12-4 and TRBJ2-7; perhaps TRBD1 as D (5 bases). V was cut by 1 base and J by 5 bases, with 12 bases left in between. The CDR3 has 14 amino acids. The CDR3 sequence: CASSLEPRADEQYF. CDR3 bases: TGTGCCAGCAGTTTAGAACCCAGGGCCGACGAGCAGTACTTC.

This clonotype has more than one count but fewer than ten. V and J are TRBV6-2 or TRBV6-3 and TRBJ2-4; 13 bases are a match to TRBD2. V dropped 6 bases and J dropped 0; count of bases not matched to a gene: 11. The V gene's germline CDR1 is MNHEY and CDR2 SVGEGT. CDR3 size: 19 residues. CDR3 region: CASSRTSGRSALAKNIQYF. CDR3 sequence (DNA): TGTGCCAGCAGCAGGACTAGCGGGAGATCGGCCCTAGCCAAAAACATTCAGTACTTC.

The J gene is TRBJ2-1, the V gene TRBV6-2 or TRBV6-3, with 8 positions matching TRBD2. With 2 bases clipped from V and 8 bases from J, the junction kept 11 bases outside the gene matches. CDR1 MNHEY and CDR2 SVGEGT come from the germline V gene. The CDR3 runs 16 residues. Here the CDR3 DNA reads TGTGCCAGCAGTTACACCAGCGGGGGCCCAAGGGATGAGCAGTTCTTC. Residues: CASSYTSGGPRDEQFF.

The CDR3 DNA reads TGTGCCATCAGTGATCTGCTAGCGTCCTCCTACGAGCAGTACTTC. Translation gives CAISDLLASSYEQYF. The V and J genes are TRBV10-3 and TRBJ2-7, with TRBD2 as a possible D gene (6 bases). The CDR3 extends over 15 amino acids. CDR1 ENHRY and CDR2 SYGVKD come from the germline V gene. V was clipped by 3 bases and J by 0 bases, with 12 bases between them.

The chain is built from TRBV27 and TRBJ1-1; D gene ambiguous. Germline loops: CDR1 MNHEY, CDR2 SMNVEV (reference sequence). Deletions cut 4 bases from V and 5 bases from J, with 11 bases between. The CDR3 extends over 13 amino acids. The chain's CDR3 is CASSWLLETEAFF. CDR3 nucleotides: TGTGCCAGCAGTTGGTTGTTGGAGACTGAAGCTTTCTTT.

Note on this clonotype: This may come from a read error, since a much larger clone is one base off. The rearrangement links TRBV12-3 or TRBV12-4 to TRBJ2-5; 10 bases are shared with TRBD1. The J call is in doubt because the DNA end fits TRBJ2-7 better. The CDR3 has 15 amino acids. CDR3 in DNA: TGTGCCAGCAGCCCGTGTGGGACAGGGGCGGACGAGCAGTACTTC. Translated: CASSPCGTGADEQYF.

This clonotype was recorded a few times. The chain links TRBV6-1 to TRBJ1-1; no clear D gene. CDR3 size: 13 residues. CDR1 and CDR2 from the germline V gene are MNHNS and SASEGT. V was pared by 1 base and J by 5 bases, with 8 bases between. Here the CDR3 reads CASSEGVRTEAFF. DNA for the CDR3: TGTGCCAGCAGTGAAGGCGTCCGGACTGAAGCTTTCTTT.

This chain connects TRBV7-2 to TRBJ2-1; D is possibly TRBD2 (6 bases). V lost 2 bases and J 0 bases, leaving 14 bases between the germline ends. The CDR3 extends over 17 amino acids. CDR1 and CDR2 (germline): SGHTA, FQGNSA. This CDR3 reads CASSLSLAISSYNEQFF. As DNA, the CDR3 is TGTGCCAGCAGCTTATCCCTAGCGATTAGCTCCTACAATGAGCAGTTCTTC.

This clonotype was recorded at least ten times. The chain couples TRBV10-2 to TRBJ2-3; the D is unclear. Looked up from germline, CDR1 is WSHSY and CDR2 is SAAADI. The CDR3 runs 12 residues. V gave up 8 bases and J gave up 4 bases, with 10 bases separating them. CDR3 loop: CASLAGPDTQYF. The CDR3 nucleotides are TGCGCCAGCTTGGCTGGCCCAGATACGCAGTATTTT.

V is TRBV28 and J is TRBJ2-6; D not resolved. The CDR3 spans 17 residues. Deletions cut 4 bases from V and 4 bases from J, with 17 bases between. Per the germline V gene, CDR1 is MDHEN and CDR2 is SYDVKM. The DNA for the CDR3 is TGTGCCAGCAGTTCCCTCGACATCGGCAGGGGGGCCAACGTCCTGACTTTC. This sequence encodes CASSSLDIGRGANVLTF. Complete variable domain (other parts from reference TRBV28 and TRBJ2-6): DVKVTQSSRYLVKRTGEKVFLECVQDMDHENMFWYRQDPGLGLRLIYFSYDVKMKEKGDIPEGYSVSREKKERFSLILESASTNQTSMYLCASSSLDIGRGANVLTFGAGSRLTVL.

The sample holds a few counts of this clonotype. The rearrangement links TRBV6-6 to TRBJ2-1; 7 positions agree with TRBD2. The CDR3 has 15 amino acids. With V trimmed by 6 bases and J by 5 bases, 10 bases remained unmatched. CDR1 MNHNY and CDR2 SVGAGI come from the germline V gene (reference sequence). The DNA of the CDR3 is TGTGCCAGCAGATATTCGGTTCTAGCGGACAATGAGCAGTTCTTC. Its translation is CASRYSVLADNEQFF.

Turning to this clonotype: This clone may be a read error of a much larger clone one base away. The chain uses TRBV6-5 and TRBJ1-1, with a weak D call TRBD1 (5 bases). The germline CDR1 and CDR2 sequences are MNHEY and SVGAGI. This CDR3 contains 14 residues. V lost 10 bases and J lost 1, with 16 bases in between. Written as DNA, the CDR3 is TGTGCCAACAGCCCCAGGGATCCGAACACTGAAGCTTTCTTT. This gives the protein CANSPRDPNTEAFF.

This rearrangement joins TRBV9 to TRBJ1-1; D gene ambiguous. This CDR3 has 14 residues. Trimming removed 3 bases at V and 1 base at J, with 10 bases between. The V gene's germline CDR1 is SGDLS and CDR2 YYNGEE. The CDR3 nucleotides read TGTGCCAGCAGCGACCCGAGGGCGAACACTGAAGCTTTCTTT. This encodes CASSDPRANTEAFF.

The chain has TRBV12-3 or TRBV12-4 and TRBJ2-7; 8 bases are a match to TRBD1. V lost 5 bases to trimming and J lost 2 bases; unmatched junction nucleotides: 5. The CDR3 contains 14 residues. CDR3 nucleotides: TGTGCCAGCAGTATTCACAGGGGGGCCTACGAGCAGTACTTC. The encoded protein is CASSIHRGAYEQYF.

There are a few counts of this clonotype. The V call is TRBV28, the J call TRBJ1-1; 9 nucleotides match TRBD1. The V and J ends lost 3 bases and 6 bases, in that order; junction bases with no gene match: 8. Germline-derived CDR1 and CDR2 are MDHEN and SYDVKM. The CDR3 sequence is 15 residues long. This chain's CDR3 is CASSLLTGGRPEAFF. CDR3 coding DNA: TGTGCCAGCAGTTTGTTGACAGGGGGTAGACCTGAAGCTTTCTTT.

The gene calls are TRBV20-1 and TRBJ2-4; the D gene is possibly TRBD1 (6 bases). The end of the DNA aligns better with TRBJ2-7, so the J call may be wrong. This CDR3 has 16 residues. CDR1 is DFQATT and CDR2 is SNEGSKA in the germline V gene (reference sequence). The CDR3 region is CSASGDLGGTLYEQYF. The CDR3 coding sequence is TGCAGTGCTAGCGGCGATCTGGGTGGGACACTTTACGAGCAGTACTTC.

V and J are TRBV5-1 and TRBJ2-3; no clear D. Germline V gene sequence: CDR1 SGHRS, CDR2 YFSETQ. This CDR3 has 16 amino acids. Trimming left V 4 bases short and J 2 bases short, with 17 bases between. CDR3: CASSRRLSEITDTQYF. In DNA form, the CDR3 reads TGCGCCAGCAGCCGCCGGCTGTCGGAGATCACAGATACGCAGTATTTT.

The sample holds a few counts of this clonotype. The CDR3 loop is CASSSNGRTDTQYF. The CDR3 DNA reads TGTGCCAGCAGTTCGAACGGGAGAACAGATACGCAGTATTTT. The genes are TRBV12-3 or TRBV12-4 and TRBJ2-3, with D perhaps matching TRBD2 (6 bases). The V end lost 4 bases, the J end lost 3 bases, and 11 bases lay between the germline ends. The CDR3 spans 14 residues.

This clonotype was observed a handful of times. The chain links TRBV2 to TRBJ1-5, with D tentatively TRBD1 (5 bases). The CDR3 runs to 14 residues. Trimming removed 6 bases from V and 3 bases from J, with 12 bases in between. CDR1 and CDR2 from the germline V gene are SNHLY and FYNNEI. The chain's CDR3 is CASRPGHTNQPQHF. The CDR3 DNA is TGTGCCAGCAGGCCTGGACACACCAATCAGCCCCAGCATTTT.

The V gene is TRBV2, the J gene TRBJ2-1, with TRBD2 matching 7 bases. This CDR3 comprises 14 residues. CDR1 and CDR2 (germline): SNHLY, FYNNEI. Trimming cost V 6 bases and J 5 bases; bases outside gene matches: 7. As DNA, the CDR3 is TGTGCCAGCAGGCGGGACTATGGGAACAATGAGCAGTTCTTC. Translation: CASRRDYGNNEQFF.

The chain employs TRBV5-1 and TRBJ2-7; the match to TRBD1 covers 7 bases. Unmatched junction bases numbered 6, after V lost 6 bases and J lost 3 bases. The CDR3 consists of 13 residues. Germline CDR1 SGHRS, CDR2 YFSETQ. CDR3 amino acids: CASTPGQNYEQYF. The DNA of the CDR3 is TGCGCCAGCACCCCGGGACAGAACTACGAGCAGTACTTC.

This clonotype occurred a few times. The rearrangement links TRBV4-2 to TRBJ1-4; no definite D call. The CDR3 runs 17 residues. V dropped 6 bases and J dropped 8 bases, with 25 bases sitting between them. From germline, CDR1 is LGHNA and CDR2 YNFKEQ. The CDR3 DNA reads TGTGCCAGCAGACAATTACGTTCCCGAGCGACGAGAGAAAAACTGTTTTTT. This gives the protein CASRQLRSRATREKLFF.

This chain links TRBV3-1 with TRBJ2-3, with 8 bases that match TRBD1. The trim removed 3 bases at V and 5 bases at J, leaving 7 bases unmatched. Germline-derived CDR1 and CDR2 are LGHDT and YNNKEL (reference sequence). This CDR3 region has 15 residues. The CDR3 bases are TGTGCCAGCAGCCACCGGACAGGGCAGGGAGATACGCAGTATTTT. Translation gives CASSHRTGQGDTQYF.

V gene TRBV20-1 combines with J gene TRBJ1-1; TRBD1 is a possible D gene (5 bases). CDR3 length: 16 residues. In germline, CDR1 is DFQATT, CDR2 SNEGSKA (reference sequence). Trimming shortened V by 0 bases and J by 2 bases, and 16 bases separated the two germline ends. CDR3 DNA sequence: TGCAGTGCTAGAGAAATATCGGGACTCCAAAACACTGAAGCTTTCTTT. Protein sequence: CSAREISGLQNTEAFF.

This CDR3 reads CAISAGVQETQYF. DNA for the CDR3: TGTGCCATCAGCGCGGGTGTTCAAGAGACCCAGTACTTC. This sequence joins TRBV10-3 and TRBJ2-5, with TRBD2 as a possible D gene (5 bases). Trimming cost V 6 bases and J 2 bases, with 10 bases left between them. Germline V CDR1 and CDR2: ENHRY, SYGVKD. This CDR3 is 13 amino acids long.

The chain couples TRBV5-6 to TRBJ2-1, with 11 bases identical to TRBD2. This CDR3 spans 14 amino acids. V shed 3 bases, J shed 8 bases, and the junction held 4 bases outside the gene matches. Germline V CDR1 and CDR2: SGHDT, YYEEEE. The CDR3 spells CASSSSGRIYEQFF. CDR3 sequence (DNA): TGTGCCAGCAGCTCTAGCGGGAGGATCTATGAGCAGTTCTTC.

The chain combines TRBV29-1 with TRBJ1-1; tentative D call: TRBD1 (5 bases). V was cut by 4 bases and J by 1 base, with 13 bases left in between. CDR3 length equals 14 residues. Germline V gives CDR1 SQVTM, CDR2 ANQGSEA. CDR3 coding DNA: TGCAGCGTTGGGCGCCCGGGGGGGAACACTGAAGCTTTCTTT. Translation gives CSVGRPGGNTEAFF.

This clonotype is labeled medium-sized. CDR3 sequence reads: CSARDGASFGRAYEQYF. CDR3 DNA: TGCAGTGCTAGAGATGGGGCCTCCTTCGGGAGGGCCTACGAGCAGTACTTC. The gene calls are TRBV20-1 and TRBJ2-7; TRBD2 matches 8 bases. The CDR3 loop spans 17 amino acids. The J segment lost 2 bases and the V segment lost 0 bases, leaving 12 bases of the junction unmatched. The germline V gene has CDR1 DFQATT and CDR2 SNEGSKA (reference sequence).

The chain joins TRBV10-3 to TRBJ1-2; 9 bases map to TRBD1. CDR1 is ENHRY and CDR2 is SYGVKD in the germline V gene. CDR3 size: 15 residues. Trimming removed 3 bases from V and 6 bases from J; junction bases left unmatched: 8. CDR3 loop: CAISELRDREDGYTF. Written as DNA, the CDR3 is TGTGCCATCAGTGAATTGAGGGACAGGGAGGATGGCTACACCTTC.

The genes are TRBV25-1 and TRBJ1-6, with a possible D match to TRBD1 (5 bases). The CDR3 runs 13 residues. Trimming removed 6 bases from V and 8 bases from J, with 11 bases in between. The germline CDR1 and CDR2 sequences are MGHDK and SYGVNS. Written as DNA, the CDR3 is TGTGCCAGCAGGCGGGGGACGGATTCACCCCTCCACTTT. This translates into CASRRGTDSPLHF.

In its sample, this clonotype was seen many times. This rearrangement joins TRBV20-1 to TRBJ2-5; TRBD2 agrees at 15 bases. The closer fit of TRBJ2-7 to the DNA end suggests the J call may be wrong. Germline V CDR1 and CDR2: DFQATT, SNEGSKA (reference sequence). This CDR3 has 16 amino acids. CDR3 bases: TGCAGTGCTAGAGCCGTTGGACTAGCGGGAGGGGACGAGCAGTACTTC. Encoded protein: CSARAVGLAGGDEQYF.

This clonotype was seen more than once but under ten times. The rearrangement links TRBV5-1 to TRBJ1-2, with D perhaps TRBD1 (6 bases). Trimming left V 0 bases short and J 6 bases short, with 12 bases between. Germline V gene data show CDR1 as SGHRS and CDR2 as YFSETQ. The CDR3 contains 14 residues. The CDR3 loop reads CASSLATGTNGYTF. For the CDR3, the DNA is TGCGCCAGCAGCTTGGCAACCGGGACAAATGGCTACACCTTC.